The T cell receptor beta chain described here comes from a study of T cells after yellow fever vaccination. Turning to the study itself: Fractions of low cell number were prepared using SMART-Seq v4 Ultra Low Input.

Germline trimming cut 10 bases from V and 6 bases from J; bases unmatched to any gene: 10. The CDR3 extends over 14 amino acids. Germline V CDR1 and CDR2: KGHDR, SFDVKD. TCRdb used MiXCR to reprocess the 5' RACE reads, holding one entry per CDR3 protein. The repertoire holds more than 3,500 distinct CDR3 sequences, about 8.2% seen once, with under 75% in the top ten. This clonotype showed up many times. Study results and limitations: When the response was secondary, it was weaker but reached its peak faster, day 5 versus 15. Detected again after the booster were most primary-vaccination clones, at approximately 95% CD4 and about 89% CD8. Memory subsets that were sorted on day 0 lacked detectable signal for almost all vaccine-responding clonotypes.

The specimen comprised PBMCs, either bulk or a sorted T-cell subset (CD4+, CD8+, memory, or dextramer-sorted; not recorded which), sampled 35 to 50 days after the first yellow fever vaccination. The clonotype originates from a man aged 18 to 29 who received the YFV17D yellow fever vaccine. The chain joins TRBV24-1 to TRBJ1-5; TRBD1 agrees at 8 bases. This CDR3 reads CATQGAGEGQPQHF. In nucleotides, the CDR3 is TGTGCCACGCAGGGGGCAGGGGAAGGTCAGCCCCAGCATTTT.